The next 32 T cell receptor beta chains were all read from a single sample in a study of regulatory T cells in long-lasting Graves disease. Time point meaning: newly diagnosed GD, antithyroid drugs for less than 3 months. RNA extracted from PBMCs served as the sequencing template. Arm-PCR with iRepertoire HTBI primers amplified the CDR3 regions for these TCR beta libraries. Using its own MiXCR run on the multiplex PCR reads, TCRdb lists one record per CDR3 protein. The sample contains over 400,000 distinct CDR3 sequences, approximately 14% of which appear only once. These data were also reused for a study on T cells in Graves' hyperthyroidism and ophthalmopathy.

The sequenced sample was peripheral blood mononuclear cells (PBMCs), obtained at new diagnosis, from a patient treated with antithyroid drugs. The receptors originated from a woman in her forties or fifties with Graves disease.

As regards this clonotype: A far more abundant clone sits one base away, making this likely a read error. The chain's CDR3 is CASSHIPVLAGEGSYNEQYF. Here the CDR3 DNA reads TGTGCCAGCAGTCATATTCCGGTACTAGCGGGAGAGGGCTCCTACAATGAGCAGTACTTC. This chain joins TRBV28 and TRBJ2-7; 11 bases map to TRBD2. This CDR3 region has 20 residues. CDR1 and CDR2 (germline): MDHEN, SYDVKM. Trimming removed 5 bases from V and 7 bases from J; junction bases left unmatched: 25.

The V gene is TRBV28, the J gene TRBJ2-1; perhaps TRBD1 as D (8 bases). Germline V CDR1 and CDR2: MDHEN, SYDVKM. With 3 bases removed from V and 8 bases from J, the gap between germline ends came to 17 bases. The CDR3 consists of 15 residues. CDR3 sequence (DNA): TGTGCCAGCAGTTTTGACAGGGGAGGGGGCGATGAGCAGTTCTTC. This gives the protein CASSFDRGGGDEQFF.

This clonotype was observed many times. The chain has TRBV2 and TRBJ2-1; TRBD2 agrees at 15 bases. J gave up 7 bases and V 5 bases, and 6 bases lay outside the gene matches. CDR1 and CDR2 from the germline V gene are SNHLY and FYNNEI. This CDR3 is 16 amino acids long. CDR3 region: CASSSRTSGRGNEQFF. The DNA of the CDR3 is TGTGCCAGCAGTTCCAGGACTAGCGGGAGGGGGAATGAGCAGTTCTTC.

There are many counts of this clonotype. The chain has TRBV6-1 and TRBJ1-1, with D tentatively TRBD1 (6 bases). The CDR3 totals 13 residues. Per the germline V gene, CDR1 is MNHNS and CDR2 is SASEGT. The V end was cut by 6 bases, the J end by 11 bases, with 19 bases between. The CDR3 DNA reads as TGTGCCAGCAGGCCCACAGGGTACGGGGAGGCTTTCTTT. This codes for CASRPTGYGEAFF.

This clonotype was seen a few times. This chain links TRBV5-4 with TRBJ2-5; D unclear. V was shortened by 0 bases and J by 2 bases, with 11 bases between the two germline ends. The germline V gene has CDR1 SGHNT and CDR2 YYREEE (reference sequence). The CDR3 has 15 residues. The DNA of the CDR3 is TGTGCCAGCAGCTTGGCCATAACTGCGCAAGAGACCCAGTACTTC. Its protein product is CASSLAITAQETQYF.

This clonotype was counted many times. This chain uses TRBV5-1 with TRBJ2-1, with D unresolved. Germline V gene sequence: CDR1 SGHRS, CDR2 YFSETQ. This CDR3 spans 11 amino acids. Trimming stripped 4 bases from V and 8 bases from J, with 7 bases between. CDR3 DNA: TGCGCCAGCAGCAAATCCTATGAGCAGTTCTTC. This codes for CASSKSYEQFF.

This clonotype was counted at least ten times. CDR3 in DNA: TGTGCCAGCAGCCGAGACCCGGCGGGGTCCTACAATGAGCAGTTCTTC. Protein product: CASSRDPAGSYNEQFF. This chain links TRBV28 with TRBJ2-1, with D perhaps TRBD2 (6 bases). CDR3 length equals 16 residues. Looked up from germline, CDR1 is MDHEN and CDR2 is SYDVKM. V dropped 6 bases and J dropped 1 base, with 16 bases sitting between them.

Worth noting for this clonotype: A much larger clone differs by one base, so this may be a read error. The chain links TRBV11-2 to TRBJ2-1; D unclear. This CDR3 is built from 15 residues. Per germline, CDR1 SGHAT and CDR2 FQNNGV. The V end lost 0 bases, the J end lost 2 bases, and 8 bases lay between the germline ends. The CDR3 region has the DNA TGTGCCAGCAGCTTAGAACGGAGCCCCTACAATGAGCAGTTCTTC. This translates into CASSLERSPYNEQFF.

The chain is built from TRBV6-1 and TRBJ2-7; 10 nucleotides agree with TRBD2. The V and J ends lost 9 bases and 5 bases, in that order; junction bases with no gene match: 19. This CDR3 region has 17 residues. The V gene's germline CDR1 is MNHNS and CDR2 SASEGT. The CDR3 DNA is TGTGCCAGTTTCCTGTTCCTAAGACTAGCGGGTATGGACGAGCAGTACTTC. Protein sequence: CASFLFLRLAGMDEQYF.

This clonotype was counted a few times. The rearrangement joins TRBV19 to TRBJ2-7; perhaps TRBD2 as D (5 bases). The germline V and J ends were trimmed by 1 base and 3 bases, with 7 bases remaining between them. This CDR3 has 13 residues. CDR1 LNHDA and CDR2 SQIVND come from the germline V gene (reference sequence). CDR3 nucleotide sequence: TGTGCCAGTAGTATAGCCGGGGTCTACGAGCAGTACTTC. It is translated as CASSIAGVYEQYF.

The CDR3 coding sequence is TGTGCCAGCTCACCACCGATCCAGGGTAGGAACACTGAAGCTTTCTTT. It encodes CASSPPIQGRNTEAFF. The J gene is TRBJ1-1, the V gene TRBV18; D perhaps matches TRBD1 (5 bases). The CDR3 covers 16 residues. The germline V gene encodes CDR1 KGHSH and CDR2 LQKENI. With 0 bases removed from V and 1 base from J, the gap between germline ends came to 12 bases.

This clonotype was picked up many times. This chain links TRBV2 with TRBJ2-7; 10 positions match TRBD1. This CDR3 has 14 residues. CDR1 and CDR2 from the germline V gene are SNHLY and FYNNEI. V trimming: 6 bases; J trimming: 4 bases; junction bases outside the gene matches: 6. The CDR3 is CASSPGQGIYEQYF. The CDR3 DNA is TGTGCCAGCAGCCCGGGACAGGGGATTTACGAGCAGTACTTC.

The table lists this clonotype with many counts. The rearrangement uses TRBV11-3 and TRBJ2-2; tentative D call: TRBD1 (6 bases). Per the germline V gene, CDR1 is SGHNT and CDR2 is YENEEA. Between the trimmed V and J ends, which lost 5 bases and 2 bases, there was a span of 12 bases. There are 15 residues in the CDR3. The CDR3 loop is CASSPQGANTGELFF. For the CDR3, the DNA is TGTGCCAGCAGCCCACAGGGAGCAAACACCGGGGAGCTGTTTTTT.

V gene TRBV24-1 combines with J gene TRBJ2-2; 7 nucleotides align to TRBD1. CDR3 length equals 17 residues. Trimming took 0 bases from V and 0 from J; bases not matched to a gene: 3. Germline V CDR1 and CDR2: KGHDR, SFDVKD. The CDR3 nucleotides are TGTGCCACCAGTGATTTGACAGGGGACACGAACACCGGGGAGCTGTTTTTT. This sequence encodes CATSDLTGDTNTGELFF.

This clonotype was picked up many times. The chain links TRBV6-5 to TRBJ1-1; 7 bases map to TRBD1. In germline, CDR1 is MNHEY, CDR2 SVGAGI. Trimming removed 0 bases from V and 1 base from J; junction bases left unmatched: 2. The CDR3 runs to 15 residues. Here the CDR3 reads CASSYSRGRNTEAFF. The CDR3 DNA reads TGTGCCAGCAGTTACTCGAGGGGGCGGAACACTGAAGCTTTCTTT.

The chain links TRBV7-2 to TRBJ2-1; D might be TRBD2 (5 bases). The V end was cut by 1 base, the J end by 10 bases, with 20 bases between. The germline V gene encodes CDR1 SGHTA and CDR2 FQGNSA. This CDR3 has 16 residues. The CDR3 is CASSLGPGREGREQFF. CDR3 DNA sequence: TGTGCCAGCAGCTTAGGGCCCGGACGGGAAGGGAGAGAGCAGTTCTTC.

This clonotype was seen repeatedly, ten times or more. V gene TRBV28 combines with J gene TRBJ1-1, with a tentative D call TRBD1 (6 bases). Germline lookup yields CDR1 MDHEN and CDR2 SYDVKM. Trimming removed 7 bases from V and 1 base from J, with 10 bases in between. This CDR3 region has 13 residues. The CDR3 sequence is CASIMDRNTEAFF. The DNA of the CDR3 is TGTGCCAGCATCATGGACAGGAACACTGAAGCTTTCTTT.

This clonotype was found many times. The chain combines TRBV28 with TRBJ2-5; 11 nucleotides line up with TRBD1. V lost 6 bases to trimming and J lost 3 bases; unmatched junction nucleotides: 6. The CDR3 has 15 amino acids. CDR1 is MDHEN and CDR2 is SYDVKM in the germline V gene. The CDR3 DNA sequence: TGTGCCAGCAGCACGGGACAGGGGGGAGAAGAGACCCAGTACTTC. This codes for CASSTGQGGEETQYF.

The genes are TRBV5-1 and TRBJ2-7; D remains ambiguous. CDR1 and CDR2 (germline): SGHRS, YFSETQ. V lost 4 bases and J lost 2, with 13 bases in between. The CDR3 extends over 14 amino acids. CDR3 in amino acids: CASSPGKLTYEQYF. In DNA, the CDR3 is TGCGCCAGCAGCCCAGGAAAGCTCACCTACGAGCAGTACTTC.

This clonotype was recorded a few times. The chain carries TRBV10-1 and TRBJ2-7; possible D gene TRBD2, 5 bases. The V end lost 5 bases, the J end lost 2 bases, and 16 bases lay between the germline ends. This CDR3 contains 15 residues. Germline V gene lookup returns CDR1 WNHNN and CDR2 SYGVQD (reference sequence). In nucleotides, the CDR3 is TGCGCCAGCAGTAAGGAGCGGCTGGGTACCTACGAGCAGTACTTC. This encodes CASSKERLGTYEQYF.

The chain carries TRBV5-4 and TRBJ2-7; TRBD1 matches at 9 bases. Germline CDR1 is SGHNT and CDR2 is YYREEE (reference sequence). The CDR3 consists of 17 residues. V was pared by 2 bases and J by 4 bases, with 13 bases of the junction left unmatched. The CDR3 is CASSFGTGDREGYEQYF. The CDR3 DNA sequence: TGTGCCAGCAGCTTTGGGACCGGGGACAGGGAGGGATACGAGCAGTACTTC.

This clonotype has ten or more counts. The chain links TRBV7-9 to TRBJ1-2, with 8 nucleotides matching TRBD1. V lost 5 bases to trimming and J lost 6 bases; unmatched junction nucleotides: 11. The CDR3 sequence is 15 residues long. Germline V CDR1 and CDR2: SEHNR, FQNEAQ (reference sequence). The CDR3 DNA is TGTGCCAGCAGCCCGACTTTCAGGGGGCATCATGGCTACACCTTC. It translates to CASSPTFRGHHGYTF.

This clonotype was detected ten times or more. The chain has TRBV13 and TRBJ1-1; maybe TRBD1 (5 bases). V was trimmed by 5 bases and J by 1 base, leaving 14 bases between them. This CDR3 has 15 amino acids. Germline V CDR1 and CDR2: PRHDT, FYEKMQ (reference sequence). CDR3 loop: CASSPRDGTNTEAFF. The CDR3 DNA follows: TGTGCCAGCAGCCCTAGGGACGGAACGAACACTGAAGCTTTCTTT. Complete variable domain (other parts from reference TRBV13 and TRBJ1-1): AAGVIQSPRHLIKEKRETATLKCYPIPRHDTVYWYQQGPGQDPQFLISFYEKMQSDKGSIPDRFSAQQFSDYHSELNMSSLELGDSALYFCASSPRDGTNTEAFFGQGTRLTVV.

This clonotype was detected many times. The J gene is TRBJ2-2, the V gene TRBV7-2; D unresolved. Trimming stripped 3 bases from V and 2 bases from J, with 10 bases between. The germline V gene has CDR1 SGHTA and CDR2 FQGNSA. CDR3 length: 15 residues. The CDR3 DNA is TGTGCCAGCAGCTTCGTACTTGGAAACACCGGGGAGCTGTTTTTT. Its protein product is CASSFVLGNTGELFF.

There are many counts of this clonotype. This chain links TRBV19 with TRBJ2-7; 12 bases are shared with TRBD2. With 4 bases clipped from V and 5 bases from J, the junction kept 9 bases outside the gene matches. CDR1 is LNHDA, CDR2 SQIVND, per germline (reference sequence). The CDR3 runs 16 residues. CDR3 loop: CASSRASGRDGDEQYF. The CDR3 coding sequence is TGTGCCAGTAGTAGGGCTAGCGGGAGGGACGGCGACGAGCAGTACTTC.

This clonotype has ten or more counts. In DNA form, the CDR3 reads TGTGCCATCAGTGAGTCCGGTGGGAACTATAAAGAGACCCAGTACTTC. This translates into CAISESGGNYKETQYF. The V gene is TRBV10-3, the J gene TRBJ2-5; D not certain. Trimming took off 0 bases at V and 3 bases at J, with 14 bases between the two ends. The CDR3 is made up of 16 amino acids. Looked up from germline, CDR1 is ENHRY and CDR2 is SYGVKD.

The rearrangement uses TRBV5-1 and TRBJ2-2, with 15 bases fitting TRBD2. Germline CDR1 SGHRS, CDR2 YFSETQ. There are 18 residues in the CDR3. V trimming: 4 bases; J trimming: 2 bases; junction bases outside the gene matches: 6. As DNA, the CDR3 is TGCGCCAGCAGCGGCGGACTAGCGGGGGGGTTAAACACCGGGGAGCTGTTTTTT. Translation gives CASSGGLAGGLNTGELFF.

This clonotype was counted ten times or more. V and J are TRBV2 and TRBJ2-4; the match to TRBD2 covers 9 bases. The CDR3 sequence is 13 residues long. J was trimmed by 5 bases and V by 4 bases; bases with no gene match: 0. CDR1 is SNHLY and CDR2 is FYNNEI in the germline V gene. The CDR3 loop reads CASSGLAENIQYF. The CDR3 coding sequence is TGTGCCAGCAGTGGACTAGCGGAAAACATTCAGTACTTC. The full variable domain, its missing parts supplied by reference TRBV2 and TRBJ2-4, is EPEVTQTPSHQVTQMGQEVILRCVPISNHLYFYWYRQILGQKVEFLVSFYNNEISEKSEIFDDQFSVERPDGSNFTLKIRSTKLEDSAMYFCASSGLAENIQYFGAGTRLSVL.

This clonotype has a count of ten or more. J is TRBJ2-5 and V is TRBV28; D not certain. This CDR3 spans 14 amino acids. Trimming removed 3 bases at V and 7 bases at J, with 15 bases between. The germline gives CDR1 MDHEN, CDR2 SYDVKM. CDR3 bases: TGTGCCAGCAGTTTGTATTCTGCCCGCGGGACCCAGTACTTC. Its translation: CASSLYSARGTQYF.

This clonotype was detected ten times or more. This rearrangement joins TRBV5-1 to TRBJ2-3; D is tentatively TRBD1 or TRBD2 (5 bases each). Germline-derived CDR1 and CDR2 are SGHRS and YFSETQ. The CDR3 spans 16 residues. V was pared by 1 base and J by 1 base, with 13 bases between. CDR3 in DNA: TGCGCCAGCAGCTTGCTTTGGGACCCCCGCACAGATACGCAGTATTTT. This encodes CASSLLWDPRTDTQYF.

This clonotype appeared many times. This rearrangement joins TRBV28 to TRBJ1-2; 12 nucleotides align to TRBD1. The V gene's germline CDR1 is MDHEN and CDR2 SYDVKM. J was trimmed by 8 bases and V by 5 bases; bases with no gene match: 15. CDR3 length: 17 residues. The DNA for the CDR3 is TGTGCCAGCAGTAAATCCGGGACAGGGGGCGCAGTCGACGGCTACACCTTC. As protein: CASSKSGTGGAVDGYTF.

This clonotype was found a few times. The gene calls are TRBV5-1 and TRBJ2-1; 7 bases map to TRBD1. Germline CDR1 reads SGHRS; CDR2 reads YFSETQ. CDR3 length: 16 amino acids. Losses at the gene ends were 4 bases for V and 0 bases for J; bases not matched to a gene: 7. CDR3 in amino acids: CASSRRQGNSYNEQFF. In nucleotides, the CDR3 is TGCGCCAGCAGCCGAAGACAGGGAAACTCCTACAATGAGCAGTTCTTC.